The entry below gives a single T cell receptor (beta chain) sequence along with its context. As yet, its antigen is unknown. This sample is drawn from a study of identifying expanded T cells in peripheral blood. Regarding the study as a whole: Across healthy donors, higher total template counts meant significantly greater approximately two-week count variance.

The repertoire was sequenced with immunoSEQ multiplex PCR; TCRdb's copy has only in-frame clones and lacks some. Of about 91,000 clones detected, about 91% appear once; the ten largest clones hold approximately 4%. No infections or other immune events were documented during collection. The CDR3 consists of 13 residues. Trimming shortened V by 2 bases and J by 7 bases, and 13 bases separated the two germline ends. Germline CDR1 and CDR2: SGHRS and YFSETQ. Sequenced sample: blood. The source is a person aged 18 to 75 in good health. This rearrangement joins TRBV5-1 to TRBJ2-7; D is possibly TRBD2 (6 bases). CDR3 bases: TGCGCCAGCAGCTTAGGGACTGCCTTTGAGCAGTACTTC. Its translation is CASSLGTAFEQYF.